This TCR beta chain appears in the sequencing data of a study of blood T cell repertoires in COVID-19. At the level of the study: The United States, Italy and Spain were the sources of the acute and convalescent COVID-19 samples.

This clone was counted between two and nine times. Original processing methods: Using reference gene primer amplification, nucleated cell counts were estimated. The table came from immunoSEQ multiplex PCR; TCRdb's copy has only in-frame clones and leaves some out. The DNA was the basis for D and trimming; V, J and clone size are from that table. Of under 350,000 clones in the sample, around 90% are singletons; the top ten hold roughly 2.1%. With 3 bases clipped from V and 4 bases from J, the junction kept 5 bases outside the gene matches. The length of the CDR3 is 15 residues. CDR1 SGDLS and CDR2 YYNGEE come from the germline V gene.

The rearrangement uses TRBV9 and TRBJ2-2; 8 nucleotides align to TRBD2. This clonotype was obtained from a man between 50 and 59 years old with acute or convalescent COVID-19. The source material was peripheral blood. The CDR3 sequence: CASSAGGFSTGELFF. The CDR3 nucleotides are TGTGCCAGCAGCGCGGGGGGGTTTAGCACCGGGGAGCTGTTTTTT.